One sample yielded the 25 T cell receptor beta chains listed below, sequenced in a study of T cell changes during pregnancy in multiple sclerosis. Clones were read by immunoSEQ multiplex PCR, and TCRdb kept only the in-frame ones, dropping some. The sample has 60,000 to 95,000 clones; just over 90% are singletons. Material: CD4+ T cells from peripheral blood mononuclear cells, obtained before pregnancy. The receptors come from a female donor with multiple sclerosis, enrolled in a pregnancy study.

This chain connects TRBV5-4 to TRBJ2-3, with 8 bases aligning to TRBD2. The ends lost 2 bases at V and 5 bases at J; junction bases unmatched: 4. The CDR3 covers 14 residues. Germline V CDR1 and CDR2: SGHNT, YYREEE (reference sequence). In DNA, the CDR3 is TGTGCCAGCAGCTTATCAGCGGGGGTAGATACGCAGTATTTT. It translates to CASSLSAGVDTQYF.

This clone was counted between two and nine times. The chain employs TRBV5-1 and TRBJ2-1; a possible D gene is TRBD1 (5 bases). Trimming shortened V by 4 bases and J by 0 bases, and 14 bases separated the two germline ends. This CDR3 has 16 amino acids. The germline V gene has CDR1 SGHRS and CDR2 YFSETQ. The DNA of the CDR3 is TGCGCCAGCAGCCGATTAGACAGAAGCTCCTACAATGAGCAGTTCTTC. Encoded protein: CASSRLDRSSYNEQFF.

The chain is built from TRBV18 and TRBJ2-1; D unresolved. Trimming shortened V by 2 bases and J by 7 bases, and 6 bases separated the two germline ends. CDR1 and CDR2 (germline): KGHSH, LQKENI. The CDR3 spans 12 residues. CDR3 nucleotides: TGTGCCAGCTCACCAGAGAGGAATGAGCAGTTCTTC. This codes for CASSPERNEQFF. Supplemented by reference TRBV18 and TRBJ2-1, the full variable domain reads NAGVMQNPRHLVRRRGQEARLRCSPMKGHSHVYWYRQLPEEGLKFMVYLQKENIIDESGMPKERFSAEFPKEGPSILRIQQVVRGDSAAYFCASSPERNEQFFGPGTRLTVL.

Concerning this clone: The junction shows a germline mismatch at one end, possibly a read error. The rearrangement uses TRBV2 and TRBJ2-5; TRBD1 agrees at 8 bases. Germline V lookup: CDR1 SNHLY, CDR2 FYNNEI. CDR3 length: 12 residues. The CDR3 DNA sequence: TGTGCCAGCAGGAAAAGTACGACAGGGGCTAACTTC. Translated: CASRKSTTGANF.

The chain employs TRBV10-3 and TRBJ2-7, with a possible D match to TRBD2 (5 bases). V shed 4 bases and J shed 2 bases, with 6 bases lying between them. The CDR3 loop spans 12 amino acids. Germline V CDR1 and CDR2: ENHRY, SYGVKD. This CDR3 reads CAISGTAYEQYF. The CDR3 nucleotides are TGTGCCATCAGTGGGACTGCCTACGAGCAGTACTTC.

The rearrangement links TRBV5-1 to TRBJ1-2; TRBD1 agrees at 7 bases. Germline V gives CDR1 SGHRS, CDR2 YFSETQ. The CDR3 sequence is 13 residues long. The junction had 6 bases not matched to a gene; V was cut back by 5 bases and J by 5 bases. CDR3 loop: CASRPGQEYGYTF. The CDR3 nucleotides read TGCGCCAGCAGACCAGGACAGGAATATGGCTACACCTTC. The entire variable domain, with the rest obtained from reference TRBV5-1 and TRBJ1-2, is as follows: KAGVTQTPRYLIKTRGQQVTLSCSPISGHRSVSWYQQTPGQGLQFLFEYFSETQRNKGNFPGRFSGRQFSNSRSEMNVSTLELGDSALYLCASRPGQEYGYTFGSGTRLTVV.

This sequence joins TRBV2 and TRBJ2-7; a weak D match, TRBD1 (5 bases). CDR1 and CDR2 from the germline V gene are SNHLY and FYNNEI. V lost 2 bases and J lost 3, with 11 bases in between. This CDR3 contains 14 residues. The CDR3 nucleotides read TGTGCCAGCAGTGAAAGTCCAGGGAACTACGAGCAGTACTTC. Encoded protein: CASSESPGNYEQYF.

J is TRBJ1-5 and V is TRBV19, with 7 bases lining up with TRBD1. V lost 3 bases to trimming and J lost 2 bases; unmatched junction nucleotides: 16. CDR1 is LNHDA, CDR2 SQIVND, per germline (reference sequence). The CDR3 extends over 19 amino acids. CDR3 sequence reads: CASSMGPSQGSGRNQPQHF. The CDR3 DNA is TGTGCCAGTAGTATGGGCCCGTCACAGGGGAGCGGGCGCAATCAGCCCCAGCATTTT.

In nucleotides, the CDR3 is TGTGCCAGTAGTATAAAGGGAGGTGTTGAAAAACTGTTTTTT. Its translation is CASSIKGGVEKLFF. The chain couples TRBV19 to TRBJ1-4, with D unclear. With 2 bases removed from V and 7 bases from J, the gap between germline ends came to 11 bases. From germline, CDR1 is LNHDA and CDR2 SQIVND (reference sequence). The CDR3 contains 14 residues.

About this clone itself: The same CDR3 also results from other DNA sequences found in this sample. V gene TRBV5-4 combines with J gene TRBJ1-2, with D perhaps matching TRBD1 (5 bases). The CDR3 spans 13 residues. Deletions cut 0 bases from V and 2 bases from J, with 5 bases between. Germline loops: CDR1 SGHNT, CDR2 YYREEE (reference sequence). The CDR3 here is CASSLGQNYGYTF. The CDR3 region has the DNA TGTGCCAGCAGCTTGGGACAGAACTATGGCTACACCTTC.

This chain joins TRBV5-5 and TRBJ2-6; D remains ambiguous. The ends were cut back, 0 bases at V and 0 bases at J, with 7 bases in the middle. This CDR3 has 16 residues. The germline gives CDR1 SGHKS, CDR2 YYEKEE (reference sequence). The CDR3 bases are TGTGCCAGCAGCTTGGTTACGAGCTCTGGGGCCAACGTCCTGACTTTC. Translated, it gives CASSLVTSSGANVLTF.

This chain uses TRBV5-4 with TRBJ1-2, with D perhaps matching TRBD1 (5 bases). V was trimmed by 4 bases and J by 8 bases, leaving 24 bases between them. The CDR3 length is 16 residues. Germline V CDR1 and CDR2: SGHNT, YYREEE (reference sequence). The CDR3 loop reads CASSPIGQGLLGGYTF. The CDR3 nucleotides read TGTGCCAGCAGCCCGATCGGGCAGGGCCTATTAGGGGGCTACACCTTC.

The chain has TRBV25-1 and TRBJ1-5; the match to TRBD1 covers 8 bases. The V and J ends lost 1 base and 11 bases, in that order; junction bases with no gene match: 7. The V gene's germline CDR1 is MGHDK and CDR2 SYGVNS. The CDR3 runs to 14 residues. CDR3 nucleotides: TGTGCCAGCAGTGAATCGGGGACAGGTTTGGCCCAGCATTTT. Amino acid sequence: CASSESGTGLAQHF.

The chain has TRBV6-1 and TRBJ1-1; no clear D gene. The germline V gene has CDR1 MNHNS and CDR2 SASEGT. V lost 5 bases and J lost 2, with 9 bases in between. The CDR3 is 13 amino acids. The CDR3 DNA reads TGTGCCAGCAGTCAGAAACCCAACACTGAAGCTTTCTTT. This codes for CASSQKPNTEAFF.

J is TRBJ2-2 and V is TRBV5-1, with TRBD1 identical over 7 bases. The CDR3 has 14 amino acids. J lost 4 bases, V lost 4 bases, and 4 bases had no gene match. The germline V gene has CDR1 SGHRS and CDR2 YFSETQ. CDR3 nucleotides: TGCGCCAGCAGCCGGGACAGCGCCACCGGGGAGCTGTTTTTT. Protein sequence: CASSRDSATGELFF.

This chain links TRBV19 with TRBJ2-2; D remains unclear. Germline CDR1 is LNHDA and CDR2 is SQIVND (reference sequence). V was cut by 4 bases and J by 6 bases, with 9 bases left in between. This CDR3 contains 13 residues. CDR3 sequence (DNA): TGTGCCAGTAGTAGGCTCACCCCCGGGGAGCTGTTTTTT. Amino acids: CASSRLTPGELFF.

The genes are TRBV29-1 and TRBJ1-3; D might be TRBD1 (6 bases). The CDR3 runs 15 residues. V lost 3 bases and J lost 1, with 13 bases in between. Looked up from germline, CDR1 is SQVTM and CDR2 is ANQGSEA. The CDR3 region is CSVDPAGESGNTIYF. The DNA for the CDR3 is TGCAGCGTTGATCCGGCAGGGGAGTCTGGAAACACCATATATTTT.

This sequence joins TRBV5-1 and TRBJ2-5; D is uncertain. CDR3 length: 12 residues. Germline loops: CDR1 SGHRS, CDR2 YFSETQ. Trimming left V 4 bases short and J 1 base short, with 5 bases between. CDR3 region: CASSPSQETQYF. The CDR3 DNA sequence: TGCGCCAGCAGCCCCTCCCAAGAGACCCAGTACTTC.

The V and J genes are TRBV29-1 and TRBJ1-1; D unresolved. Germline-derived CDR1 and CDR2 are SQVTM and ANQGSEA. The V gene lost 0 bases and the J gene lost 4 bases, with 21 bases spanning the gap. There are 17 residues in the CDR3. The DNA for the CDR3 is TGCAGCGTTGAAGATCCAAAGAGTACTTATGCTTTCACTGAAGCTTTCTTT. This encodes CSVEDPKSTYAFTEAFF.

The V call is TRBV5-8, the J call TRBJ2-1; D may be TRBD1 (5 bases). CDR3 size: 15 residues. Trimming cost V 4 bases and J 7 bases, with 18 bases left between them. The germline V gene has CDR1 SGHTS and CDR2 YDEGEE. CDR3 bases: TGTGCCAGCAGCCCCCCCGGCAGGGCGGAGAATGAGCAGTTCTTC. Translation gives CASSPPGRAENEQFF.

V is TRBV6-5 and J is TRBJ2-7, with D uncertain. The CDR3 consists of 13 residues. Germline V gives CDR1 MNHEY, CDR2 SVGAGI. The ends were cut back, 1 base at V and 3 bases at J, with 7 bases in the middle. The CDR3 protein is CASSYFRHYEQYF. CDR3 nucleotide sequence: TGTGCCAGCAGTTACTTCAGGCACTACGAGCAGTACTTC.

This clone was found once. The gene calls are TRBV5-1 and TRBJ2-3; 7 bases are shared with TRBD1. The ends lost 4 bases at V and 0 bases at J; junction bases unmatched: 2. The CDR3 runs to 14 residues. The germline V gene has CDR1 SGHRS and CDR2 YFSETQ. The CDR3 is CASSADRSTDTQYF. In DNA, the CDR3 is TGCGCCAGCAGCGCGGACAGGAGCACAGATACGCAGTATTTT.

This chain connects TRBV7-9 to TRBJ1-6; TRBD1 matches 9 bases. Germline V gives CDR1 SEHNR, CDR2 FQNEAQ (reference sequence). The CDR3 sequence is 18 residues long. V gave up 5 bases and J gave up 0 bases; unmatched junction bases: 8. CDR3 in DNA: TGTGCCAGCAGCCCATCGGACAGGGGATTCTCCTATAATTCACCCCTCCACTTT. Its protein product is CASSPSDRGFSYNSPLHF.

The CDR3 coding sequence is TGTGCCAGCAGTCCTAAAGGAGGGTTGAGGTGGCACACTGAAGCTTTCTTT. Translated: CASSPKGGLRWHTEAFF. This rearrangement joins TRBV25-1 to TRBJ1-1; D remains unclear. CDR1 is MGHDK and CDR2 is SYGVNS in the germline V gene. V was pared by 5 bases and J by 3 bases, with 22 bases between. CDR3 length: 17 amino acids.

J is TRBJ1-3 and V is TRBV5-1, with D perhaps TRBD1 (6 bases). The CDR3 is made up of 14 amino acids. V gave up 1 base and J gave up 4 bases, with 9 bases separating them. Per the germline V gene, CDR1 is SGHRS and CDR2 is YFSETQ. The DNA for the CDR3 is TGCGCCAGCAGCTTGACAGGGACAGGAAACACCATATATTTT. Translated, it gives CASSLTGTGNTIYF.